This T cell receptor (beta chain) is from a study of graft-versus-host responses after intestinal transplantation. The V and J ends lost 5 bases and 7 bases respectively, with 9 bases between them. Germline assignment: CDR1 SGHKS and CDR2 YYEKEE (reference sequence). The CDR3 has 11 residues. Clones were sequenced by immunoSEQ multiplex PCR, and TCRdb holds only the in-frame ones, with some missing. The table shows roughly 100,000 clones, with approximately 94% occurring only once. For this clone: The target antigen is unknown.

The chain employs TRBV5-5 and TRBJ1-1; D perhaps matches TRBD1 (5 bases). Here the sequenced sample was unstimulated CD8+ T cells sorted from spleen or lymph node cells, taken before intestinal transplant. The TCR comes from a human donor who received an intestinal transplant. CDR3 sequence (DNA): TGTGCCAGCAGATTTACAGGTGAAGCTTTCTTT. This sequence encodes CASRFTGEAFF.